The 30 T cell receptor beta chains below all came from one sample that was sequenced in a study of blood T cells in healthy people across ages. A second about 7 to 12 cycle PCR used barcoded and J-beta primers. Via MiXCR, TCRdb re-called the 5' RACE reads, giving one row per CDR3 protein. The table shows about 1,800,000 distinct CDR3 sequences, with about 28% occurring only once. Sequencing was done on a sample of blood. All receptors derive from a woman aged 25-40 years in good health.

This clonotype was seen only once. A read error is likely, as this CDR3 ends without the conserved phenylalanine or tryptophan. The rearrangement links TRBV6-2 or TRBV6-3 to TRBJ1-1; no clear D. The CDR3 runs 12 residues. V lost 2 bases and J 9 bases, leaving 10 bases between the germline ends. Germline CDR1 reads MNHEY; CDR2 reads SVGEGT. The DNA of the CDR3 is TGTGCCAGCAGTTACAGTGACACGAAAGCTTTCTTG. This encodes CASSYSDTKAFL.

The chain employs TRBV20-1 and TRBJ2-7; no firm D call. This CDR3 is 14 amino acids long. Between the trimmed V and J ends, which lost 1 base and 2 bases, there was a span of 12 bases. The germline gives CDR1 DFQATT, CDR2 SNEGSKA (reference sequence). CDR3 sequence reads: CSARAPDGAYEQYF. As DNA, the CDR3 is TGCAGTGCTAGAGCTCCCGATGGGGCCTACGAGCAGTACTTC.

The J gene is TRBJ2-1, the V gene TRBV7-2, with D possibly matching TRBD1 (5 bases). CDR1 is SGHTA, CDR2 FQGNSA, per germline. V was cut by 4 bases and J by 1 base, with 17 bases left in between. The CDR3 length is 17 residues. DNA of the CDR3: TGTGCCAGCAGCTCACGTTCGACACCAGGGTCCTACAATGAGCAGTTCTTC. Residues: CASSSRSTPGSYNEQFF.

The chain carries TRBV15 and TRBJ2-1, with unresolved D. The CDR3 is made up of 14 amino acids. Trimming pared 5 bases from V and 6 bases from J, leaving 14 bases between. From germline, CDR1 is LNHNV and CDR2 YYDKDF (reference sequence). In DNA, the CDR3 is TGTGCCACCAGCGGCTTCAGGACGGTCAATGAGCAGTTCTTC. Amino acid sequence: CATSGFRTVNEQFF. Full variable domain (remainder filled in from reference TRBV15 and TRBJ2-1): DAMVIQNPRYQVTQFGKPVTLSCSQTLNHNVMYWYQQKSSQAPKLLFHYYDKDFNNEADTPDNFQSRRPNTSFCFLDIRSPGLGDTAMYLCATSGFRTVNEQFFGPGTRLTVL.

In DNA, the CDR3 is TGTGCCAGCGGACGATTAACAGATACGCAGTATTTT. Translating it yields CASGRLTDTQYF. This rearrangement joins TRBV3-1 to TRBJ2-3; D remains ambiguous. The CDR3 covers 12 residues. Germline V gives CDR1 LGHDT, CDR2 YNNKEL (reference sequence). Trimming pared 8 bases from V and 3 bases from J, leaving 9 bases between.

The chain carries TRBV7-2 and TRBJ2-2, with D unclear. CDR1 SGHTA and CDR2 FQGNSA come from the germline V gene. The ends were cut back, 1 base at V and 3 bases at J, with 6 bases in the middle. The CDR3 is 14 amino acids. CDR3 sequence (DNA): TGTGCCAGCAGCTTAGTCTGGGACACCGGGGAGCTGTTTTTT. Amino acids: CASSLVWDTGELFF.

A single count supports this clonotype. V is TRBV7-9 and J is TRBJ2-7, with D perhaps TRBD2 (6 bases). Trimming stripped 2 bases from V and 7 bases from J, with 18 bases between. Germline V lookup: CDR1 SEHNR, CDR2 FQNEAQ (reference sequence). The CDR3 consists of 15 residues. The CDR3 DNA reads TGTGCCAGCAGCTTACCGGGAGCTTCCTACAATGAGCAGTACTTC. This translates into CASSLPGASYNEQYF.

The V and J genes are TRBV20-1 and TRBJ1-2, with unresolved D. CDR1 DFQATT and CDR2 SNEGSKA come from the germline V gene (reference sequence). This CDR3 region has 11 residues. The CDR3 region has the DNA TGCACGGCTACCACATTCTATGGCTACACCTTC. It yields the protein CTATTFYGYTF.

This clonotype was picked up a small number of times. The chain has TRBV2 and TRBJ2-7; 10 nucleotides agree with TRBD1. The CDR3 is 15 amino acids. Germline V gene data show CDR1 as SNHLY and CDR2 as FYNNEI. V lost 8 bases and J lost 0; bases outside the gene matches: 7. CDR3 DNA: TGTGCCAGCGGCGGGGACAGGGGCCTCTCCTACGAGCAGTACTTC. It translates to CASGGDRGLSYEQYF. Complete variable domain (other parts from reference TRBV2 and TRBJ2-7): EPEVTQTPSHQVTQMGQEVILRCVPISNHLYFYWYRQILGQKVEFLVSFYNNEISEKSEIFDDQFSVERPDGSNFTLKIRSTKLEDSAMYFCASGGDRGLSYEQYFGPGTRLTVT.

In this sample, this clonotype turned up many times. This sequence joins TRBV27 and TRBJ2-1; no definite D call. This CDR3 is 13 amino acids long. Between the trimmed V and J ends, which lost 1 base and 8 bases, there was a span of 9 bases. CDR1 is MNHEY and CDR2 is SMNVEV in the germline V gene (reference sequence). The CDR3, as DNA: TGTGCCAGCAGTTTATACGGTGGGGATGAGCAGTTCTTC. This gives the protein CASSLYGGDEQFF.

The table lists this clonotype with many counts. CDR3 region: CASGLDTGSGYTF. The CDR3 DNA sequence: TGTGCTAGTGGTTTAGACACTGGATCTGGCTACACCTTC. The rearrangement uses TRBV12-5 and TRBJ1-2; D uncertain. This CDR3 contains 13 residues. The germline V gene encodes CDR1 LGHNT and CDR2 FRNRAP. V was pared by 3 bases and J by 7 bases, with 12 bases between. The full variable domain, in which reference TRBV12-5 and TRBJ1-2 provide the parts outside the CDR3, is DARVTQTPRHKVTEMGQEVTMRCQPILGHNTVFWYRQTMMQGLELLAYFRNRAPLDDSGMPKDRFSAEMPDATLATLKIQPSEPRDSAVYFCASGLDTGSGYTFGSGTRLTVV.

This clonotype was picked up a small number of times. The chain links TRBV7-9 to TRBJ1-2; D is possibly TRBD1 (5 bases). This CDR3 is built from 15 residues. Trimming stripped 5 bases from V and 4 bases from J, with 17 bases between. Germline V gene sequence: CDR1 SEHNR, CDR2 FQNEAQ (reference sequence). CDR3 nucleotides: TGTGCCAGCAGCACCGGGACGTCGGATCCCTATGGCTACACCTTC. Translated, it gives CASSTGTSDPYGYTF.

The chain carries TRBV7-2 and TRBJ2-5; 9 bases are a match to TRBD2. Germline values: CDR1 SGHTA, CDR2 FQGNSA. The J segment lost 9 bases and the V segment lost 2 bases, leaving 13 bases of the junction unmatched. The CDR3 length is 16 residues. CDR3 amino acids: CASSLIGAGGWEAQYF. DNA for the CDR3: TGTGCCAGCAGCTTAATTGGTGCGGGGGGGTGGGAGGCCCAGTACTTC.

The chain is built from TRBV29-1 and TRBJ2-6, with a tentative D call TRBD1 (6 bases). The length of the CDR3 is 16 residues. The germline CDR1 and CDR2 sequences are SQVTM and ANQGSEA. Trimming took off 3 bases at V and 4 bases at J, with 16 bases between the two ends. The CDR3 DNA is TGCAGCGTTGACTCCAGGCCTACAGGGGGGGCCAACGTCCTGACTTTC. Amino acid sequence: CSVDSRPTGGANVLTF.

The chain combines TRBV30 with TRBJ1-1; D is unclear. From germline, CDR1 is GTSNPN and CDR2 SVGIG (reference sequence). Trimming cost V 2 bases and J 5 bases, with 9 bases left between them. The CDR3 totals 12 residues. The CDR3 bases are TGTGCCTGGAGTCTCAGGAGAACTGAAGCTTTCTTT. Translating gives CAWSLRRTEAFF.

A few counts support this clonotype. The chain employs TRBV2 and TRBJ1-4, with D possibly TRBD1 on 6 matching bases. Trimming pared 8 bases from V and 7 bases from J, leaving 17 bases between. The CDR3 is 14 amino acids. Germline-derived CDR1 and CDR2 are SNHLY and FYNNEI. The CDR3 loop reads CASRKQGRGEKLFF. The CDR3 DNA reads TGTGCCAGCCGGAAGCAGGGGCGGGGTGAAAAACTGTTTTTT.

The V and J genes are TRBV7-6 and TRBJ2-3, with 12 bases identical to TRBD2. The CDR3 spans 18 residues. Looked up from germline, CDR1 is SGHVS and CDR2 is FNYEAQ. V was pared by 2 bases and J by 2 bases, with 8 bases of the junction left unmatched. The CDR3: CASSLIGLAGRLTDTQYF. CDR3 nucleotide sequence: TGTGCCAGCAGCTTAATCGGACTAGCGGGGCGTCTCACAGATACGCAGTATTTT.

The V call is TRBV7-9, the J call TRBJ2-1, with unresolved D. V lost 1 base, J lost 4 bases, and 14 bases lay in between. The CDR3 spans 16 residues. CDR1 SEHNR and CDR2 FQNEAQ come from the germline V gene (reference sequence). The CDR3: CASSLERVGSYNEQFF. The DNA for the CDR3 is TGTGCCAGCAGCTTAGAACGAGTGGGTTCTTACAATGAGCAGTTCTTC.

This clonotype was seen more than once but under ten times. The rearrangement joins TRBV28 to TRBJ1-2; no clear D gene. The V and J ends lost 3 bases and 2 bases respectively, with 10 bases between them. CDR1 and CDR2 from the germline V gene are MDHEN and SYDVKM. CDR3 length: 14 residues. The CDR3 protein is CASSLATHNYGYTF. CDR3 bases: TGTGCCAGCAGTTTGGCAACCCACAACTATGGCTACACCTTC.

This clonotype was counted at least ten times. The gene calls are TRBV29-1 and TRBJ2-4; D is tentatively TRBD1 or TRBD2 (6 bases each). CDR1 is SQVTM, CDR2 ANQGSEA, per germline. The CDR3 is 14 residues long. The V end was cut by 5 bases, the J end by 0 bases, with 11 bases between. CDR3 in DNA: TGCAGCGTTCAGGGGAGGATAGCCAAAAACATTCAGTACTTC. Translation gives CSVQGRIAKNIQYF.

This clonotype appeared a single time. The V gene is TRBV9, the J gene TRBJ2-1, with D uncertain. This CDR3 region has 16 residues. V was trimmed by 0 bases and J by 6 bases, leaving 16 bases between them. CDR1 and CDR2 (germline): SGDLS, YYNGEE. The CDR3 coding sequence is TGTGCCAGCAGCGTAGGGTCGGGCAGTCCGGGCAATGAGCAGTTCTTC. Translated, it gives CASSVGSGSPGNEQFF.

This clonotype occurred many times. The V call is TRBV13, the J call TRBJ2-7; TRBD2 matches at 7 bases. After removal of 4 bases from V and 1 base from J, the junction contained 4 bases not matched to a gene. The germline CDR1 and CDR2 sequences are PRHDT and FYEKMQ (reference sequence). This CDR3 spans 14 amino acids. This CDR3 reads CASSWSGESYEQYF. The CDR3 DNA reads TGTGCCAGCAGCTGGAGCGGGGAATCCTACGAGCAGTACTTC.

The V and J genes are TRBV29-1 and TRBJ1-5; tentatively, D is TRBD1 (5 bases). CDR1 SQVTM and CDR2 ANQGSEA come from the germline V gene. This CDR3 spans 13 amino acids. V dropped 7 bases and J dropped 5 bases, with 15 bases sitting between them. The CDR3, as DNA: TGCAGCGCCTATACCAGGGTCGATCAGCCCCAGCATTTT. This translates into CSAYTRVDQPQHF.

This sequence joins TRBV24-1 and TRBJ2-3, with D tentatively TRBD1 (6 bases). V dropped 3 bases and J dropped 5 bases, with 14 bases sitting between them. Germline V gives CDR1 KGHDR, CDR2 SFDVKD. The CDR3 has 15 amino acids. The CDR3 nucleotides are TGTGCCACCAGTGATGCCGAAACAGGGTTAGATACGCAGTATTTT. Amino acid sequence: CATSDAETGLDTQYF.

V gene TRBV20-1 combines with J gene TRBJ2-2; D is unclear. The length of the CDR3 is 16 residues. Germline V gives CDR1 DFQATT, CDR2 SNEGSKA (reference sequence). Trimming shortened V by 0 bases and J by 5 bases, and 16 bases separated the two germline ends. The chain's CDR3 is CSAREAADGRTGELFF. DNA of the CDR3: TGCAGTGCTAGAGAGGCCGCCGATGGGCGGACCGGGGAGCTGTTTTTT.

This clonotype came up a few times. The chain joins TRBV5-5 to TRBJ1-5; D is ambiguous. Germline assignment: CDR1 SGHKS and CDR2 YYEKEE (reference sequence). Trimming left V 9 bases short and J 5 bases short, with 3 bases between. The CDR3 runs 9 residues. The CDR3 is CAIDQPQHF. For the CDR3, the DNA is TGTGCCATCGATCAGCCCCAGCATTTT.

This clonotype was picked up many times. This rearrangement joins TRBV9 to TRBJ2-1; unclear D gene. This CDR3 region has 12 residues. Germline lookup yields CDR1 SGDLS and CDR2 YYNGEE. Trimming left V 4 bases short and J 9 bases short, with 11 bases between. The DNA of the CDR3 is TGTGCCAGCAGCCCTTCCGGGCCTGAGCAGTTCTTC. This encodes CASSPSGPEQFF.

This clonotype came up many times. The chain carries TRBV11-2 and TRBJ2-7; either TRBD1 or TRBD2 may supply D (5 bases each). Germline V gene lookup returns CDR1 SGHAT and CDR2 FQNNGV. V was pared by 0 bases and J by 6 bases, with 12 bases between. The CDR3 consists of 14 residues. The CDR3 DNA reads TGTGCCAGCAGCTTAGATTGGGGGTATGGCGAGCAGTACTTC. Translated: CASSLDWGYGEQYF.

This clonotype has only one observation. This rearrangement joins TRBV20-1 to TRBJ1-1; unclear D gene. V shed 5 bases and J shed 0 bases, with 10 bases lying between them. The germline V gene has CDR1 DFQATT and CDR2 SNEGSKA (reference sequence). This CDR3 spans 13 amino acids. CDR3 sequence: CSAPRELNTEAFF. The CDR3 nucleotides read TGCAGTGCTCCCCGGGAATTGAACACTGAAGCTTTCTTT.

Notes on this clonotype: A read error may produce the germline difference seen at one junction end. The chain uses TRBV18 and TRBJ2-6; perhaps TRBD1 as D (5 bases). CDR3 length: 14 residues. The V gene's germline CDR1 is KGHSH and CDR2 LQKENI. The CDR3 nucleotides are TGTGCCAGCTCACCACCGGAAGGGGCCGACGTCCTGACTTTC. Protein: CASSPPEGADVLTF.